One sample yielded the 13 T cell receptor beta chains listed below, sequenced in a study of blood T cell repertoires in COVID-19. Using immunoSEQ multiplex PCR, the repertoire was profiled, and TCRdb retains in-frame clones only, with some absent. This table holds more than 150,000 clones, about nine tenths found once. The specimen sequenced was peripheral blood. These receptors were taken from a man aged 40-49 years with acute or convalescent COVID-19.

This clone was observed once. This chain uses TRBV28 with TRBJ1-1; D is uncertain. In germline, CDR1 is MDHEN, CDR2 SYDVKM. This CDR3 contains 12 residues. With 7 bases removed from V and 0 bases from J, the gap between germline ends came to 6 bases. The CDR3 loop reads CASNILNTEAFF. DNA of the CDR3: TGTGCCAGCAACATCTTGAACACTGAAGCTTTCTTT. The full variable domain, with the rest looked up from reference TRBV28 and TRBJ1-1, is DVKVTQSSRYLVKRTGEKVFLECVQDMDHENMFWYRQDPGLGLRLIYFSYDVKMKEKGDIPEGYSVSREKKERFSLILESASTNQTSMYLCASNILNTEAFFGQGTRLTVV.

V gene TRBV19 combines with J gene TRBJ2-1; 11 bases line up with TRBD2. The CDR3 totals 16 residues. CDR1 and CDR2 (germline): LNHDA, SQIVND (reference sequence). Trimming at V came to 3 bases and at J to 6 bases, leaving 7 bases not matched to a gene. CDR3 DNA sequence: TGTGCCAGTAGTATCTCCGGGACTAGCGGTTCCAATGAGCAGTTCTTC. Protein product: CASSISGTSGSNEQFF.

The V and J genes are TRBV19 and TRBJ1-2; D is unclear. CDR1 is LNHDA, CDR2 SQIVND, per germline (reference sequence). The CDR3 totals 15 residues. Trimming shortened V by 0 bases and J by 5 bases, and 13 bases separated the two germline ends. This CDR3 reads CASSIDGLLEYGYTF. The CDR3 DNA reads TGTGCCAGTAGTATAGACGGCCTCCTAGAGTATGGCTACACCTTC.

The chain joins TRBV7-8 to TRBJ2-7; perhaps TRBD2 as D (5 bases). CDR1 is SGHVS, CDR2 FQNEAQ, per germline. This CDR3 region has 16 residues. Trimming cost V 1 base and J 0 bases, with 13 bases left between them. The DNA of the CDR3 is TGTGCCAGCAGCTTAGAGGAGGTCAGGTTCTCCTACGAGCAGTACTTC. Residues: CASSLEEVRFSYEQYF.

The rearrangement joins TRBV5-4 to TRBJ2-2, with D perhaps matching TRBD2 (6 bases). Germline V gives CDR1 SGHNT, CDR2 YYREEE (reference sequence). The length of the CDR3 is 15 residues. V shed 5 bases and J shed 2 bases, with 13 bases lying between them. The CDR3 region has the DNA TGTGCCAGCAGACCCCGGAGGGGCAACACCGGGGAGCTGTTTTTT. It yields the protein CASRPRRGNTGELFF.

V usage is TRBV7-6 and J usage is TRBJ2-1; the D gene is possibly TRBD2 (6 bases). This CDR3 spans 16 amino acids. Per the germline V gene, CDR1 is SGHVS and CDR2 is FNYEAQ. V dropped 5 bases and J dropped 4 bases, with 18 bases sitting between them. The CDR3 nucleotides read TGTGCCAGCAGCCCATGGGGCGGGGAACGGTACAATGAGCAGTTCTTC. It yields the protein CASSPWGGERYNEQFF.

The chain has TRBV5-6 and TRBJ2-1; the match to TRBD1 covers 8 bases. This CDR3 region has 15 residues. V lost 0 bases to trimming and J lost 7 bases; unmatched junction nucleotides: 6. Germline V gene sequence: CDR1 SGHDT, CDR2 YYEEEE. CDR3 in amino acids: CASSLVGTGANEQFF. CDR3 DNA: TGTGCCAGCAGCTTGGTTGGGACAGGAGCTAATGAGCAGTTCTTC.

This clone is a singleton in its sample. The sample carries other DNA sequences with the same CDR3. The rearrangement joins TRBV9 to TRBJ1-6; D possibly corresponds to TRBD1 (6 bases). The germline CDR1 and CDR2 sequences are SGDLS and YYNGEE. The CDR3 has 15 amino acids. Trimming stripped 2 bases from V and 8 bases from J, with 14 bases between. This CDR3 reads CASSVGGGEDSPLHF. Here the CDR3 DNA reads TGTGCCAGCAGCGTGGGGGGGGGCGAAGATTCACCCCTCCACTTT. Full variable domain (rest looked up from reference TRBV9 and TRBJ1-6): DSGVTQTPKHLITATGQRVTLRCSPRSGDLSVYWYQQSLDQGLQFLIQYYNGEERAKGNILERFSAQQFPDLHSELNLSSLELGDSALYFCASSVGGGEDSPLHFGNGTRLTVT.

A few counts support this clone. The rearrangement links TRBV28 to TRBJ2-3; 9 bases are shared with TRBD2. The germline CDR1 and CDR2 sequences are MDHEN and SYDVKM. V lost 7 bases to trimming and J lost 0 bases; unmatched junction nucleotides: 8. The CDR3 contains 16 residues. The CDR3 bases are TGTGCCAGCATTGAGCGGGGGGCTGCTAGCACAGATACGCAGTATTTT. Its translation is CASIERGAASTDTQYF.

The V gene is TRBV10-3, the J gene TRBJ1-1; 7 bases are shared with TRBD1. This CDR3 is 13 amino acids long. Germline CDR1 reads ENHRY; CDR2 reads SYGVKD. The V segment lost 6 bases and the J segment 1 base; nucleotides outside the gene matches: 2. Written as DNA, the CDR3 is TGTGCCATCAGCGGGACAGCGAACACTGAAGCTTTCTTT. Translated, it gives CAISGTANTEAFF.

CDR3 protein: CASSYRGTGGYTQYF. For the CDR3, the DNA is TGTGCCAGCAGTTACCGTGGGACAGGCGGATATACGCAGTATTTT. The chain links TRBV6-5 to TRBJ2-3, with 8 bases identical to TRBD1. Germline CDR1 and CDR2: MNHEY and SVGAGI. This CDR3 spans 15 amino acids. The V gene end was trimmed by 2 bases and the J gene end by 7 bases; junction bases not matched to a gene: 8.

As to this clone: A clone one base away is much larger, so this may be a read error. The chain couples TRBV7-7 to TRBJ1-2; 8 nucleotides match TRBD1. The germline gives CDR1 SSHAT, CDR2 FNYEAQ (reference sequence). CDR3 size: 14 residues. V shed 2 bases, J shed 2 bases, and the junction held 1 base outside the gene matches. CDR3 amino acids: CASSLQGANYGYTF. The CDR3 DNA reads TGTGCCAGCAGCTTACAGGGGGCCAACTATGGCTACACCTTC.

V usage is TRBV19 and J usage is TRBJ2-7; TRBD1 matches 7 bases. From germline, CDR1 is LNHDA and CDR2 SQIVND (reference sequence). With 2 bases clipped from V and 5 bases from J, the junction kept 6 bases outside the gene matches. The length of the CDR3 is 14 residues. The CDR3 bases are TGTGCCAGTAGTATAAGGGGGCGCGTCAACGAGCAGTACTTC. This codes for CASSIRGRVNEQYF. The whole variable domain, filled in from reference TRBV19 and TRBJ2-7, reads DGGITQSPKYLFRKEGQNVTLSCEQNLNHDAMYWYRQDPGQGLRLIYYSQIVNDFQKGDIAEGYSVSREKKESFPLTVTSAQKNPTAFYLCASSIRGRVNEQYFGPGTRLTVT.